The rows below give T cell receptor beta chains drawn from one sample of a study of vaccination effects on CD4 cells after COVID-19. Their antigen targets remain unknown. Sequencing was performed with immunoSEQ multiplex PCR; in TCRdb, only in-frame clones are kept and a portion is missing. This table has 45,000 to 60,000 clones, roughly 72% appearing once. The sequenced sample was CD4+ T cells from PBMCs cultured without peptide, obtained after COVID-19 vaccination. These receptors came from a human donor who received a COVID-19 vaccine. The CDR3 runs from the conserved cysteine through the conserved F or W. The D gene is left open where the match is weak. Clone sizes are given selectively: once, few, many, or a class where the clone is expanded.

J,D,size,V,length,CDR3,DNA
TRBJ2-5,-,-,TRBV18,13,CASSPAGQETQYF,TGTGCCAGCTCACCGGCTGGGCAAGAGACCCAGTACTTC
TRBJ1-1,-,-,TRBV6-4,10,CASKGTEAFF,TGTGCCAGCAAGGGAACTGAAGCTTTCTTT
TRBJ1-6,TRBD1,-,TRBV15,14,CATSKGQGNSPLHF,TGTGCCACCAGCAAAGGACAGGGAAATTCACCCCTCCACTTT
TRBJ1-5,TRBD1,-,TRBV5-7,18,CASSFGGQVGPINQPQHF,TGTGCCAGCAGCTTCGGAGGACAGGTTGGGCCGATCAATCAGCCCCAGCATTTT
TRBJ2-5,-,-,TRBV12-3/TRBV12-4,13,CASSLASQETQYF,TGTGCCAGCAGTTTAGCCAGCCAAGAGACCCAGTACTTC
TRBJ1-2,-,-,TRBV5-1,14,CASSFSRDIGGYTF,TGCGCCAGCAGCTTCTCCAGGGACATAGGTGGCTACACCTTC
TRBJ2-6,-,once,TRBV15,15,CATSLDSSGANVLTF,TGTGCCACCAGCCTAGATAGCTCTGGGGCCAACGTCCTGACTTTC
TRBJ1-2,-,-,TRBV30,12,CAWSGGTYGYTF,TGTGCCTGGAGTGGCGGGACTTATGGCTACACCTTC
TRBJ2-5,TRBD2,-,TRBV10-3,15,CAISVSSGEGETQYF,TGTGCCATCAGTGTCTCTAGCGGGGAGGGAGAGACCCAGTACTTC
TRBJ2-1,TRBD2,once,TRBV10-3,12,CAIKTSGAEQFF,TGTGCCATCAAGACTAGCGGGGCTGAGCAGTTCTTC
TRBJ1-1,-,-,TRBV6-5,15,CASSYSKTGNFEAFF,TGTGCCAGCAGTTACTCGAAAACAGGGAATTTTGAAGCTTTCTTT
TRBJ2-3,TRBD2,-,TRBV6-5,13,CASGAGAQIPKYF,TGTGCCAGCGGAGCGGGAGCTCAGATACCTAAGTATTTT
TRBJ2-1,TRBD2,-,TRBV3-1/TRBV3-2,15,CASSKRTSGNNEQFF,TGTGCCAGCAGCAAAAGGACTAGCGGAAACAATGAGCAGTTCTTC
TRBJ2-3,TRBD2,-,TRBV2,16,CASSKRLAGSTDTQYF,TGTGCCAGCAGTAAGCGACTAGCGGGGAGCACAGATACGCAGTATTTT
TRBJ1-1,TRBD1,-,TRBV3-1/TRBV3-2,14,CASSRDRGLPEAFF,TGTGCCAGCAGCCGGGACAGGGGGCTTCCTGAAGCTTTCTTT
TRBJ2-7,-,-,TRBV11-2,14,CASSQGLESYEQYF,TGTGCCAGCAGCCAGGGGCTGGAGTCCTACGAGCAGTACTTC
TRBJ1-2,-,once,TRBV2,14,CASSPGITNYGYTF,TGTGCCAGCAGTCCTGGGATTACTAACTATGGCTACACCTTC
TRBJ1-1,TRBD1,-,TRBV18,15,CASSPWTGVSTEAFF,TGTGCCAGCTCACCGTGGACAGGGGTGAGCACTGAAGCTTTCTTT
TRBJ2-7,-,-,TRBV10-3,13,CAISAAGEPLQYF,TGTGCCATCAGTGCGGCAGGGGAGCCTCTGCAGTACTTC
TRBJ2-3,TRBD2,-,TRBV9,16,CASSVGTSGKRMTQYF,TGTGCCAGCAGCGTAGGAACTAGCGGCAAACGAATGACGCAGTATTTT
TRBJ1-1,-,-,TRBV7-6,16,CASSAGRTIMNTEAFF,TGTGCCAGCAGCGCAGGACGGACGATTATGAACACTGAAGCTTTCTTT
TRBJ2-3,-,-,TRBV5-1,15,CASTQAGEVTDTQYF,TGCGCCAGCACCCAAGCCGGGGAAGTAACAGATACGCAGTATTTT
TRBJ1-2,-,-,TRBV5-4,15,CASSLVLQGNYGYTF,TGTGCCAGCAGCTTGGTATTACAGGGAAACTATGGCTACACCTTC
TRBJ1-1,-,-,TRBV20-1,13,CSASQTANTEAFF,TGCAGTGCTAGTCAGACAGCTAACACTGAAGCTTTCTTT
TRBJ1-1,-,few,TRBV27,13,CASSYRDRTEAFF,TGTGCCAGCAGTTATAGGGATCGGACTGAAGCTTTCTTT
TRBJ2-2,-,few,TRBV24-1,12,CATSMRTGELFF,TGTGCCACCAGTATGAGAACCGGGGAGCTGTTTTTT
TRBJ2-1,-,-,TRBV24-1,17,CATSEPRGTGSHNEQFF,TGTGCCACCAGTGAACCCCGGGGAACAGGGTCTCACAATGAGCAGTTCTTC
TRBJ1-1,-,-,TRBV15,17,CATSRDVGPNRDTEAFF,TGTGCCACCAGCAGAGATGTAGGGCCTAACAGGGACACTGAAGCTTTCTTT
TRBJ1-3,-,-,TRBV3-1/TRBV3-2,18,CASSPSPGTSLSGNTIYF,TGTGCCAGCAGCCCGTCGCCAGGGACCTCTCTCTCTGGAAACACCATATATTTT
TRBJ2-3,TRBD1,-,TRBV20-1,17,CSASSLSRDRGTDTQYF,TGCAGTGCTAGTTCCCTTTCTAGGGACAGAGGCACAGATACGCAGTATTTT
TRBJ2-5,TRBD2,-,TRBV7-2,15,CASSLEAGGMETQYF,TGTGCCAGCAGCTTAGAAGCGGGAGGGATGGAGACCCAGTACTTC
TRBJ2-5,TRBD2,-,TRBV15,16,CATSRSPRGGQETQYF,TGTGCCACCAGCAGATCACCTCGCGGGGGCCAAGAGACCCAGTACTTC
TRBJ2-3,TRBD2,-,TRBV4-1,16,CASSRSSGGERDTQYF,TGCGCCAGCAGCCGATCTAGCGGGGGGGAGAGAGATACGCAGTATTTT
TRBJ2-3,-,-,TRBV5-4,15,CASSLPLATTDTQYF,TGTGCCAGCAGCTTGCCCCTAGCGACCACAGATACGCAGTATTTT
TRBJ2-2,TRBD2,-,TRBV19,15,CASSTQFGRAGELFF,TGTGCCAGTAGTACCCAATTCGGGAGGGCCGGGGAGCTGTTTTTT
TRBJ1-3,-,-,TRBV10-3,12,CAIRDSGNTIYF,TGTGCCATCAGGGACTCTGGAAACACCATATATTTT
TRBJ1-1,-,-,TRBV10-1,14,CASSESAGRTEAFF,TGCGCCAGCAGTGAGTCGGCCGGGAGAACTGAAGCTTTCTTT
TRBJ1-5,-,-,TRBV7-8,16,CASSLLVYYSNQPQHF,TGTGCCAGCAGCTTATTGGTCTACTATAGCAATCAGCCCCAGCATTTT
TRBJ1-1,-,-,TRBV5-1,15,CASSGGRGRNTEAFF,TGCGCCAGCAGCGGGGGGCGGGGAAGAAACACTGAAGCTTTCTTT
TRBJ2-1,TRBD2,-,TRBV19,14,CASRGREGYNEQFF,TGTGCCAGTAGGGGTCGGGAGGGGTACAATGAGCAGTTCTTC
TRBJ1-1,-,few,TRBV19,14,CASSLPTVNTEAFF,TGTGCCAGTAGTCTCCCGACGGTAAACACTGAAGCTTTCTTT